The subject of this entry is one T cell receptor (beta chain). What antigen it recognizes has not been identified. Nothing much larger sits one base from this clone, and base qualities are not available. To demonstrate the VDJtools post-analysis software, TCR beta repertoires were profiled from the peripheral blood of roughly 12 young patients with multiple sclerosis. The patients with multiple sclerosis were children and adolescents between about 6 and 17 years of age. The data derive from a study of post-analysis software for immune sequencing data (dated by TCRdb to about 2015). Describing the broader study: Disease courses on record covered relapsing-remitting, secondary progressive and progressive-relapsing multiple sclerosis, though some patients had no subtype annotation. A subset of samples was prepared in parallel using single-end sample barcoding, then pooled and co-amplified after Illumina adapter ligation. The multiple sclerosis patient repertoires were compared with some twelve previously published healthy control repertoires from donors aged about 6 to 25 years.

What the authors observed across the whole study: Direct clustering with F measure revealed strong co-clustering of samples prepared in the same batch, which led to a batch-effect correction. Significantly lower normalized Chao1 diversity was found in multiple sclerosis patients than in controls, suggesting substantial peripheral T-cell clonal expansion. The control group was slightly older than the multiple sclerosis patient group.

Library preparation was by PCR. The data were produced on an Illumina HiSeq 2500. Unique molecular identifiers were incorporated into TCR beta cDNA libraries to reduce PCR and sequencing biases. Per 1 to 10 million input T cells, approximately 500,000 cDNA molecules were obtained, such that each molecule approximated one T cell. The patient libraries were prepared and sequenced with the same protocol used for the earlier healthy control dataset. Within a given batch, samples were prepared together, multiplexed and sequenced on the same HiSeq lane. For the original study's pipeline: MIGEC handled the raw barcoded reads, throwing out single-read molecular identifier groups before consensus assembly and CDR3 extraction. Clonotype tables were post-analysed with VDJtools, normalizing diversity by down-sampling all datasets to the smallest sample size. To correct batch-related cross-sample contamination, repertoire overlap clustering matched CDR3 amino acid sequences but not nucleotide sequences. In TCRdb, the public reads were trimmed at Q25 with fastp and aligned with MiXCR, with productive beta chains retained. All rows with the same CDR3 protein become a single entry with the most common DNA and genes. The authors' filters were not applied to this entry. For this sample there are 740,000 or so distinct CDR3 sequences; roughly 58% appear just once. The top ten hold around 4.5% of the sample.

Specimen: blood. This sequence was found in a girl under 18 with multiple sclerosis.

This receptor carries the CDR3 CASRPGPLETQYF. The DNA sequence reads TGTGCCAGCAGACCGGGCCCTTTGGAGACCCAGTACTTC. The rearrangement joined TRBV2 to TRBJ2-7; the D gene assignment is ambiguous. The better agreement between TRBJ2-5 and the DNA end casts doubt on the J call. Taken from cysteine to phenylalanine, the CDR3 has 13 residues. The entry retains the CDR3 DNA only, 39 bases that are in frame from base 1. The CDR1 and CDR2 encoded by the germline V gene are SNHLY and FYNNEI.